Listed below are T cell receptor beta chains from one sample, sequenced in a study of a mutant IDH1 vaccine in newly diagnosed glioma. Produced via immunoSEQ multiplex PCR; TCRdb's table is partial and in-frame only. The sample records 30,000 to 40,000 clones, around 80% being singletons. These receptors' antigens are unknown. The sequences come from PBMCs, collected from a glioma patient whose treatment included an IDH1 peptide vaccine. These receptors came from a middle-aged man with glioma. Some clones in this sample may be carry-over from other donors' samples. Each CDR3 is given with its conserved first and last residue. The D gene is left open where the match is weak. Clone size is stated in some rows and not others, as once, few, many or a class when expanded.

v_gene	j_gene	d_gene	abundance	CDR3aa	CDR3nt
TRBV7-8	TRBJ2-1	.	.	CASSQGGRGYYSNNEQFF	TGTGCCAGCAGCCAAGGGGGGCGGGGGTACTATTCGAACAATGAGCAGTTCTTC
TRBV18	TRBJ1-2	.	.	CASSPYGSHGYTF	TGTGCCAGCTCACCATATGGCAGCCATGGCTACACCTTC
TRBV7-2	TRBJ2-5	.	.	CASSRGARETQYF	TGTGCCAGCAGCCGAGGGGCTCGAGAGACCCAGTACTTC
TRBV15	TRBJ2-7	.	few	CATSRDGRYEQYF	TGTGCCACCAGCAGAGACGGTCGGTACGAGCAGTACTTC
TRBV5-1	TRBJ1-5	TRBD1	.	CASSPWTGDQPQHF	TGCGCCAGCAGCCCCTGGACAGGGGATCAGCCCCAGCATTTT
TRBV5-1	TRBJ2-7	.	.	CASSLALFDEQYF	TGCGCCAGCAGCTTGGCTCTCTTCGACGAGCAGTACTTC
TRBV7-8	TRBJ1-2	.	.	CASSLADYGGGYTF	TGTGCCAGCAGCTTAGCAGATTATGGGGGTGGCTACACCTTC
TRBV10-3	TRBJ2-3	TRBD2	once	CAISESKAGVSSTDTQYF	TGTGCCATCAGTGAGTCGAAAGCGGGGGTATCTAGCACAGATACGCAGTATTTT
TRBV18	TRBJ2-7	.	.	CASSPQGMGDEQYF	TGTGCCAGCTCACCTCAGGGTATGGGCGACGAGCAGTACTTC
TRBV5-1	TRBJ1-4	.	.	CASSLNPALAEKLFF	TGCGCCAGCAGCTTGAATCCAGCCTTGGCTGAAAAACTGTTTTTT
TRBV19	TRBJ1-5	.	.	CASSISTDQPQHF	TGTGCCAGTAGTATTTCGACCGATCAGCCCCAGCATTTT
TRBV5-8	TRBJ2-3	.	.	CASSLASTDTQYF	TGTGCCAGCAGCTTGGCGAGTACAGATACGCAGTATTTT
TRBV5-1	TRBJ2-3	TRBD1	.	CASGAGGSTDTQYF	TGCGCCAGCGGTGCAGGGGGTAGCACAGATACGCAGTATTTT
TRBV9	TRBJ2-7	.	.	CASSANPGGTLTREQYF	TGTGCCAGCAGCGCGAACCCAGGAGGGACACTGACCCGCGAGCAGTACTTC
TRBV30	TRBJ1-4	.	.	CAWSKGLFNEKLFF	TGTGCCTGGAGTAAGGGACTATTTAATGAAAAACTGTTTTTT
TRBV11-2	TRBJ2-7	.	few	CASSLRSFEQYF	TGTGCCAGCAGCTTACGCAGTTTCGAGCAGTACTTC
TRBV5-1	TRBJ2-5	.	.	CASGPGTAWETQYF	TGCGCCAGCGGGCCCGGGACTGCATGGGAGACCCAGTACTTC
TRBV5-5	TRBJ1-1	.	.	CASSLVLGVNTEAFF	TGTGCCAGCAGCTTGGTTTTAGGGGTGAACACTGAAGCTTTCTTT
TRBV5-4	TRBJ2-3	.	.	CASSLAQGWADTQYF	TGTGCCAGCAGCTTGGCGCAGGGATGGGCAGATACGCAGTATTTT
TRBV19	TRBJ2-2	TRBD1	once	CASSIRGRGQTGELFF	TGTGCCAGTAGTATACGCGGCAGGGGGCAAACCGGGGAGCTGTTTTTT
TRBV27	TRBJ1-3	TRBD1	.	CASSLRGLGNTIYF	TGTGCCAGCAGTTTGAGGGGGCTTGGAAACACCATATATTTT
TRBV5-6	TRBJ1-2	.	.	CASSPDGSYTVNYGYTF	TGTGCCAGCAGCCCGGACGGATCGTACACGGTTAACTATGGCTACACCTTC
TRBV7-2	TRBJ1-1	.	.	CASSFRANTEAFF	TGTGCCAGCAGCTTTAGAGCGAACACTGAAGCTTTCTTT
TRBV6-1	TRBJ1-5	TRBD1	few	CASSVSQGNQPQHF	TGTGCCAGCAGTGTTTCACAGGGGAATCAGCCCCAGCATTTT
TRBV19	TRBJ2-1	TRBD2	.	CASSGELASGGSEQFF	TGTGCCAGTAGTGGGGAACTGGCGTCGGGGGGTTCTGAGCAGTTCTTC
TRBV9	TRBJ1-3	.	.	CASSAGDSAGNTIYF	TGTGCCAGCAGCGCCGGGGACTCAGCGGGAAACACCATATATTTT
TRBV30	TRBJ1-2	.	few	CAWRSPAYYGYTF	TGTGCCTGGAGAAGTCCCGCTTACTATGGCTACACCTTC
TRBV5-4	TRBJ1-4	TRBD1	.	CASSLTGSPTSVFF	TGTGCCAGCAGTTTGACAGGGTCCCCAACAAGTGTGTTTTTT
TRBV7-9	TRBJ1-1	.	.	CASSLLKGTEAFF	TGTGCCAGCAGCTTATTAAAGGGAACTGAAGCTTTCTTT
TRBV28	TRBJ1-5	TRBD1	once	CASSPFRPDRGLGQPQHF	TGTGCCAGCAGTCCGTTCCGACCCGACAGGGGGCTCGGTCAGCCCCAGCATTTT
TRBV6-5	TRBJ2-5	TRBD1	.	CASSLDRVSWETQYF	TGTGCCAGCAGTTTAGACAGGGTATCTTGGGAGACCCAGTACTTC
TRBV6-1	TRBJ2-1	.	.	CATRTDPRYNEQFF	TGTGCCACCCGGACGGACCCCCGATACAATGAGCAGTTCTTC
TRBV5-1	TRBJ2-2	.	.	CASSFFSNTGELFF	TGCGCCAGCAGCTTTTTCTCAAACACCGGGGAGCTGTTTTTT
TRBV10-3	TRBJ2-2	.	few	CAISESGGTNTGELFF	TGTGCCATCAGTGAGTCTGGGGGAACGAACACCGGGGAGCTGTTTTTT
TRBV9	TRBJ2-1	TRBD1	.	CASSTSGQAYNEQFF	TGTGCCAGCAGCACCTCGGGACAGGCGTACAATGAGCAGTTCTTC
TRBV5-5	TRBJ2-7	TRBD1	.	CASSLAGTASYEQYF	TGTGCCAGCAGCTTGGCCGGGACAGCATCCTACGAGCAGTACTTC
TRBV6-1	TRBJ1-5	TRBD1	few	CASSENRGSGQPQHF	TGTGCCAGCAGTGAGAACAGGGGCTCCGGGCAGCCCCAGCATTTT
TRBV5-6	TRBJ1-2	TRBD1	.	CASSRTGQVYGYTF	TGTGCCAGCAGCCGCACAGGACAGGTCTATGGCTACACCTTC
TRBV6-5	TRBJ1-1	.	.	CASSYSFGTEAFF	TGTGCCAGCAGTTACTCGTTTGGCACTGAAGCTTTCTTT
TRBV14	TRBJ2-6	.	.	CASSQPGTRFSGANVLTF	TGTGCCAGCAGCCAACCCGGGACAAGATTCTCTGGGGCCAACGTCCTGACTTTC
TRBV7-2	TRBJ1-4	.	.	CASSFGGGGSEKLFF	TGTGCCAGCAGCTTCGGAGGAGGGGGGAGTGAAAAACTGTTTTTT
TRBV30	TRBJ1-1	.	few	CAWRKTVEAFF	TGTGCCTGGAGGAAGACAGTTGAAGCTTTCTTT
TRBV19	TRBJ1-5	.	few	CASSDPASNQPQHF	TGTGCCAGTAGTGACCCGGCCAGCAATCAGCCCCAGCATTTT
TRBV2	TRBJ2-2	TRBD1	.	CASSERGRRSGELFF	TGTGCCAGCAGTGAAAGGGGGCGTCGTTCCGGGGAGCTGTTTTTT
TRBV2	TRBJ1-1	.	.	CASSDGGGNTEAFF	TGTGCCAGCAGTGACGGCGGGGGTAACACTGAAGCTTTCTTT
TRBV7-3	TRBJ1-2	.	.	CASSLNGAGYGYTF	TGTGCCAGCAGCTTAAATGGGGCGGGCTATGGCTACACCTTC
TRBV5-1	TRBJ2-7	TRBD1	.	CASSPGTGLDEQYF	TGCGCCAGCAGCCCCGGGACAGGGCTAGACGAGCAGTACTTC
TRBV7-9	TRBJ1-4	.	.	CASSFLGRNEKLFF	TGTGCCAGCAGCTTTCTTGGCCGCAATGAAAAACTGTTTTTT
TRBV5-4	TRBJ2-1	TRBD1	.	CASRETTGWRYNEQFF	TGTGCCAGCAGGGAGACGACAGGGTGGCGCTACAATGAGCAGTTCTTC
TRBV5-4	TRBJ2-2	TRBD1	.	CASSVPQGASAGELFF	TGTGCCAGCAGCGTACCCCAGGGGGCTTCGGCCGGGGAGCTGTTTTTT